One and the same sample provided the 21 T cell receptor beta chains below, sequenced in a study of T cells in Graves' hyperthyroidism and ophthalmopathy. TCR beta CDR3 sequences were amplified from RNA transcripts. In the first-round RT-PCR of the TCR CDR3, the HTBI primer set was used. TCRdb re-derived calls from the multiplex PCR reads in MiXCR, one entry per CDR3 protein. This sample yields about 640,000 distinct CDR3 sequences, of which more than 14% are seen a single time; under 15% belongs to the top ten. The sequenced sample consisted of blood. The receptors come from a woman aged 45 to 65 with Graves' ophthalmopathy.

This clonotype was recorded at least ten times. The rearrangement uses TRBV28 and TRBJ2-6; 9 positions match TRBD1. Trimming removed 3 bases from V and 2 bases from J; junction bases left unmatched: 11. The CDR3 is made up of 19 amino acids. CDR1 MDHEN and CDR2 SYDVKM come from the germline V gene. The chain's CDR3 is CASSLWAGTGTTGANVLTF. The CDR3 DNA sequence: TGTGCCAGCAGTTTGTGGGCCGGGACAGGGACTACTGGGGCCAACGTCCTGACTTTC. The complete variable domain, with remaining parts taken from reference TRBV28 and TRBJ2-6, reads DVKVTQSSRYLVKRTGEKVFLECVQDMDHENMFWYRQDPGLGLRLIYFSYDVKMKEKGDIPEGYSVSREKKERFSLILESASTNQTSMYLCASSLWAGTGTTGANVLTFGAGSRLTVL.

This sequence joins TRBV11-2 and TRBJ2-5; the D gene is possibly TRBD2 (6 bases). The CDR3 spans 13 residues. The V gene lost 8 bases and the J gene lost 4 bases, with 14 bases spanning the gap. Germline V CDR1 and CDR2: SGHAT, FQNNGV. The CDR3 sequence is CASGVGTLETQYF. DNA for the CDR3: TGTGCCAGCGGAGTAGGGACTTTAGAGACCCAGTACTTC.

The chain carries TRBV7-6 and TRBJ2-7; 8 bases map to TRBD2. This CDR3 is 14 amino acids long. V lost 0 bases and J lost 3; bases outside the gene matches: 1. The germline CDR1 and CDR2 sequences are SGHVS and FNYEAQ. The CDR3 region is CASSLASGVYEQYF. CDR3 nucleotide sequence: TGTGCCAGCAGCTTAGCTAGCGGGGTCTACGAGCAGTACTTC.

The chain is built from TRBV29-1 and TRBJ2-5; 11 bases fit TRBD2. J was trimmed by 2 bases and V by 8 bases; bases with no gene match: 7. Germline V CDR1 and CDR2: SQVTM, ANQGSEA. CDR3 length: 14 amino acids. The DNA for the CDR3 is TGCAGCACCACGGGACTAGCGGTACAAGAGACCCAGTACTTC. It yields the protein CSTTGLAVQETQYF.

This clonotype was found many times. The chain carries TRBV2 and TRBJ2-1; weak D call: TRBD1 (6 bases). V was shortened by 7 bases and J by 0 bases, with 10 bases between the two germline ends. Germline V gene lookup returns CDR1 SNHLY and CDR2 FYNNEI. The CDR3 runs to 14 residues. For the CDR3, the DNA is TGTGCCAGCAACAGGGATGGCTCCTACAATGAGCAGTTCTTC. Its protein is CASNRDGSYNEQFF. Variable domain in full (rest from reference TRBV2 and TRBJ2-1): EPEVTQTPSHQVTQMGQEVILRCVPISNHLYFYWYRQILGQKVEFLVSFYNNEISEKSEIFDDQFSVERPDGSNFTLKIRSTKLEDSAMYFCASNRDGSYNEQFFGPGTRLTVL.

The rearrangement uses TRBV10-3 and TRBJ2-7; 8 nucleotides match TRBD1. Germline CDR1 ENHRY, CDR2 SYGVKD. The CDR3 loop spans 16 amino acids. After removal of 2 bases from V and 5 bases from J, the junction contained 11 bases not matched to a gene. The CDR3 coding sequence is TGTGCCATCAGTGAGGTGGACGGGACAGGTACGGACGAGCAGTACTTC. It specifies CAISEVDGTGTDEQYF.

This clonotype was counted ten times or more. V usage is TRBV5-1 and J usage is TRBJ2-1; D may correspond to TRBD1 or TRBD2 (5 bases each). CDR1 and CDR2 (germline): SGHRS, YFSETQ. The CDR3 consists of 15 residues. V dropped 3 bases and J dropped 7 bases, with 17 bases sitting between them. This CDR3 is CASSYSPDTSNEQFF. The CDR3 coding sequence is TGCGCCAGCAGCTACTCGCCGGACACTAGTAATGAGCAGTTCTTC.

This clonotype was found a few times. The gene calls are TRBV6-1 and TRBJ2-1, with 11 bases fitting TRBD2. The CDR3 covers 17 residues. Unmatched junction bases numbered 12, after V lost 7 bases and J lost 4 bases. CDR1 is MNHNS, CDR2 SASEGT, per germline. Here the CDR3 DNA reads TGTGCCAGCAACCCGGGGACTAGCGGAACGAAATACAATGAGCAGTTCTTC. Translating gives CASNPGTSGTKYNEQFF.

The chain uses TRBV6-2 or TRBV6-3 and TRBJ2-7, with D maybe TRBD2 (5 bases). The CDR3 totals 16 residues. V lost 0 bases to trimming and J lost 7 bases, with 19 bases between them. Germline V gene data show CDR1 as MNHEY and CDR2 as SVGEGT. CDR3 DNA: TGTGCCAGCAGTTACTCCCGGGCGCCCCTCTCGGGAGAGCAGTACTTC. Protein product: CASSYSRAPLSGEQYF.

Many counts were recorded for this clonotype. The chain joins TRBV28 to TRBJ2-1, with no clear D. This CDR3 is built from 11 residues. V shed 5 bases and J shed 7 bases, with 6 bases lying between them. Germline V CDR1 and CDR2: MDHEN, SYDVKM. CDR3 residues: CASSVENEQFF. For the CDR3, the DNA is TGTGCCAGCAGTGTGGAAAATGAGCAGTTCTTC.

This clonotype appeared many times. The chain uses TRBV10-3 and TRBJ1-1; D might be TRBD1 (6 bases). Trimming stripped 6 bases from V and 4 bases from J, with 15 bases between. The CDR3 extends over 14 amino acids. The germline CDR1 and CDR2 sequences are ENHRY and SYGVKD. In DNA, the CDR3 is TGTGCCATCAGCACAGGGCTATTCGCCACTGAAGCTTTCTTT. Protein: CAISTGLFATEAFF.

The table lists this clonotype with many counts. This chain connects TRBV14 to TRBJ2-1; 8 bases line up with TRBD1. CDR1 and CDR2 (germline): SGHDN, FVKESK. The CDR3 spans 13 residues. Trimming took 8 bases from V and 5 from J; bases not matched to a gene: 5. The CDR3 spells CASSQGGNNEQFF. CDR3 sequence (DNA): TGTGCCAGCTCACAGGGGGGAAACAATGAGCAGTTCTTC.

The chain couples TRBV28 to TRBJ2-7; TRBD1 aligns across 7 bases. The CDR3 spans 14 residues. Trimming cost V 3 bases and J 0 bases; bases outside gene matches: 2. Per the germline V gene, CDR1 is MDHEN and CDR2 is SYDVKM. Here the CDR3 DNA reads TGTGCCAGCAGTTTCGGGGACAGCTCCTACGAGCAGTACTTC. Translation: CASSFGDSSYEQYF.

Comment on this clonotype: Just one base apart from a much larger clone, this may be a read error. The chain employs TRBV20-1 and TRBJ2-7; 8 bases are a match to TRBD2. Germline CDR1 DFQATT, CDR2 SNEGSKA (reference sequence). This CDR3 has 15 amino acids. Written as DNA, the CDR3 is TGCAGTGCTAGAGATCTCAGCGGGGGTTTTTACGGGCAGTACTTC. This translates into CSARDLSGGFYGQYF.

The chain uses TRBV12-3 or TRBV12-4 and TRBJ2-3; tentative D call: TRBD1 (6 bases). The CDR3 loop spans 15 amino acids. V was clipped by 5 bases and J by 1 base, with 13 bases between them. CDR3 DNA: TGTGCCAGCAGTCCATCAGGGGCTCGCACAGATACGCAGTATTTT. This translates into CASSPSGARTDTQYF.

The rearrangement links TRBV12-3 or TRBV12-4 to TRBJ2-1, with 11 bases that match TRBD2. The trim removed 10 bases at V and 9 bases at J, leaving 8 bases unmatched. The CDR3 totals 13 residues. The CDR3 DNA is TGTGCCAACTGCCTAGCGGGAGGCGGTGAGCAGTTCTTC. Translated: CANCLAGGGEQFF.

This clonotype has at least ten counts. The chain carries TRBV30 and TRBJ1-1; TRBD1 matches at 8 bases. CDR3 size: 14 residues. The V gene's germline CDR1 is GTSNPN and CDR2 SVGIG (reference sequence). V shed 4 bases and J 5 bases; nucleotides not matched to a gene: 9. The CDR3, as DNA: TGTGCCTGGACCTTGACAGGGGATGGGACTGAAGCTTTCTTT. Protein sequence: CAWTLTGDGTEAFF.

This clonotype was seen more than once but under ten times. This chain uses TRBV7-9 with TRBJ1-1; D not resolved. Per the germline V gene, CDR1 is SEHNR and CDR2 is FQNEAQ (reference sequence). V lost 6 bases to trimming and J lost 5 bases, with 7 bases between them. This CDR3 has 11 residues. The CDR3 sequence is CASRLITEAFF. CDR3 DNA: TGTGCCAGCAGATTGATTACTGAAGCTTTCTTT.

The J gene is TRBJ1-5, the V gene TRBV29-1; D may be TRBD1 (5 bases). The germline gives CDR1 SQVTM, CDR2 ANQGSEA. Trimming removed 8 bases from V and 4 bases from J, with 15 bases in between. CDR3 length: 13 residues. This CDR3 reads CSSGDYPNQPQHF. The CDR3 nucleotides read TGCAGCTCCGGGGACTACCCAAATCAGCCCCAGCATTTT.

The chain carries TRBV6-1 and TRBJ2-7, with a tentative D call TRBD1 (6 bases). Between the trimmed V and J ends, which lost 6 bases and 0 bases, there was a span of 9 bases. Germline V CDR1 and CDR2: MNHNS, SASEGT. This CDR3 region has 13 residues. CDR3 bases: TGTGCCAGCAGGGACAGTAACTCCTACGAGCAGTACTTC. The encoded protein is CASRDSNSYEQYF.

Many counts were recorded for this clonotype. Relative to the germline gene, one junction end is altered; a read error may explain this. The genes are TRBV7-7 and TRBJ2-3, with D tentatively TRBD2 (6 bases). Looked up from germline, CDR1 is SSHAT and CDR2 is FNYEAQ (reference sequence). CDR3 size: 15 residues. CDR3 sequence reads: CASSQNLATTDTQYF. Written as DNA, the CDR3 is TGTGCTAGCAGCCAAAACCTAGCGACGACAGATACGCAGTATTTT.